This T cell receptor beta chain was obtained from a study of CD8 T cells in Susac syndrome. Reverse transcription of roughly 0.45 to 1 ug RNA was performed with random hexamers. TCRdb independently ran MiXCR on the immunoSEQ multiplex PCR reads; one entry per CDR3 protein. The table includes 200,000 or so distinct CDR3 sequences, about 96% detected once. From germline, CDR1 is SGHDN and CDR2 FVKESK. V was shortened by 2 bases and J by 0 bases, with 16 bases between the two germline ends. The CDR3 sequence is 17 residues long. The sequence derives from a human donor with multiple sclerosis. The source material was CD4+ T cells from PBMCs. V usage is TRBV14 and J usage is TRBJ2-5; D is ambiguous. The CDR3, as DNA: TGTGCCAGCAGCCAATCCGCGTGGCAGTGGGACCAAGAGACCCAGTACTTC. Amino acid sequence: CASSQSAWQWDQETQYF.